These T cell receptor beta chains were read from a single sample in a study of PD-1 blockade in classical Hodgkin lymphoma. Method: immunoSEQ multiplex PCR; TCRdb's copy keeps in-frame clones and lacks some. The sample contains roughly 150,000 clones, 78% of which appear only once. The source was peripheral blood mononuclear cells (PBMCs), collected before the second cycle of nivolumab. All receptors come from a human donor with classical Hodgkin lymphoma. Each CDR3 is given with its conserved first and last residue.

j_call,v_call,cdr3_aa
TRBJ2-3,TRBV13,CASSLSMGGFTDTQYF
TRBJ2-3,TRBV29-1,CSVERGGAADTQYF
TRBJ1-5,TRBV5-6,CASSWSSSQPQHF
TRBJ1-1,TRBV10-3,CAISESTPLLEANTEAFF
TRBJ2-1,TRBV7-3,CASSFQGGDEQFF
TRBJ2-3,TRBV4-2,CASSQAGLSTDTQYF
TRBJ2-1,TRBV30,CAWSLGLANLNEQFF
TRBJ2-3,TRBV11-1,CASSLAPFSGGYTDTQYF
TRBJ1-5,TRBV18,CASSPGHNQPQHF
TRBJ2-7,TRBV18,CASSPPDMAYEQYF
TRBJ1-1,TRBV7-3,CASSLITNTEAFF
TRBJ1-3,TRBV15,CATSPDRAGGDTIYF
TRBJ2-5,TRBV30,CAWSVASGRVGETQYF
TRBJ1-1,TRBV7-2,CASSRIQGLNTEAFF
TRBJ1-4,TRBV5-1,CASRMTGGGEKLFF
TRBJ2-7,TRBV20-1,CSAARPYEQYF
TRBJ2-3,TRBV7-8,CASRAWRDTQYF
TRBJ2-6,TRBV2,CASSGENAGANVLTF
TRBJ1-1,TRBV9,CASSPRQYTEAFF
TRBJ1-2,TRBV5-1,CASSSTGLNYGYTF
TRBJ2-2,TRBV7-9,CASSFSLGGELFF
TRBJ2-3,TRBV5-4,CASSFGQGGTDTQYF
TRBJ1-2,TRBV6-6,CASSYSGLSGGYGYTF
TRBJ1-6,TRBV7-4,CASSYWDRRASERYNSPLHF
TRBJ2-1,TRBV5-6,CASSLSFRDSGWNEQFF
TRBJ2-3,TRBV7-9,CASTTGESTDTQYF
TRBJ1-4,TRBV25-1,CASSVHPQGTNEKLFF